The 20 T cell receptor beta chains in this list originate from one sample, sequenced in a study of cytomegalovirus exposure and HLA in healthy donors. Using immunoSEQ multiplex PCR, the repertoire was profiled, and TCRdb retains in-frame clones only, with some absent. The sample contains around 350,000 clones, 86% of which appear only once. The sample consisted of PBMCs. Receptor source: a woman between 18 and 29 years old in good health and CMV-seronegative.

The CDR3 DNA reads as TGTGCCAGCGGAACAGGGAGCTCCTATAATTCACCCCTCCACTTT. Translating it yields CASGTGSSYNSPLHF. The rearrangement uses TRBV13 and TRBJ1-6; D is possibly TRBD1 (6 bases). The V gene's germline CDR1 is PRHDT and CDR2 FYEKMQ (reference sequence). V lost 8 bases and J 0 bases, leaving 11 bases between the germline ends. CDR3 length equals 15 residues. Using reference TRBV13 and TRBJ1-6 for the parts outside the CDR3, the full variable domain is AAGVIQSPRHLIKEKRETATLKCYPIPRHDTVYWYQQGPGQDPQFLISFYEKMQSDKGSIPDRFSAQQFSDYHSELNMSSLELGDSALYFCASGTGSSYNSPLHFGNGTRLTVT.

The rearrangement joins TRBV6-5 to TRBJ1-5, with TRBD1 as a possible D gene (5 bases). Trimming pared 11 bases from V and 5 bases from J, leaving 16 bases between. CDR3 length equals 13 residues. CDR1 MNHEY and CDR2 SVGAGI come from the germline V gene. The CDR3 reads CASRDGADQPQHF. The CDR3 DNA follows: TGTGCCTCGCGGGACGGGGCCGATCAGCCCCAGCATTTT.

Note on this clone: The same CDR3 is also encoded by other DNA sequences in this sample. The V gene is TRBV6-5, the J gene TRBJ2-7; TRBD2 agrees at 9 bases. V lost 2 bases to trimming and J lost 4 bases; unmatched junction nucleotides: 6. The CDR3 extends over 15 amino acids. The germline V gene encodes CDR1 MNHEY and CDR2 SVGAGI. This CDR3 reads CASSYMAGGSYEQYF. DNA of the CDR3: TGTGCCAGCAGTTACATGGCGGGAGGGTCATACGAGCAGTACTTC.

This sequence joins TRBV5-4 and TRBJ2-1, with TRBD2 identical over 13 bases. CDR3 length: 19 residues. With 0 bases clipped from V and 2 bases from J, the junction kept 8 bases outside the gene matches. Germline-derived CDR1 and CDR2 are SGHNT and YYREEE (reference sequence). The CDR3 DNA reads TGTGCCAGCAGCTTGGGGCCGGGACTAGCGGGACGACCCTACAATGAGCAGTTCTTC. Amino acids: CASSLGPGLAGRPYNEQFF.

The chain carries TRBV30 and TRBJ2-7, with TRBD2 identical over 13 bases. The V segment lost 2 bases and the J segment 6 bases; nucleotides outside the gene matches: 4. Germline V gene data show CDR1 as GTSNPN and CDR2 as SVGIG (reference sequence). This CDR3 has 14 residues. CDR3 sequence: CAWSLLAGGPEQYF. DNA of the CDR3: TGTGCCTGGAGTTTACTAGCGGGAGGGCCCGAGCAGTACTTC.

Remarks on this clone: This specimen includes other DNA sequences encoding the same CDR3. The chain has TRBV5-4 and TRBJ2-5, with 8 positions matching TRBD2. This CDR3 spans 14 amino acids. J gave up 5 bases and V 2 bases, and 5 bases lay outside the gene matches. Germline V gives CDR1 SGHNT, CDR2 YYREEE (reference sequence). CDR3 loop: CASSFRREGETQYF. The CDR3, as DNA: TGTGCCAGCAGCTTTCGACGGGAGGGGGAGACCCAGTACTTC.

The J gene is TRBJ1-2, the V gene TRBV5-4; 7 nucleotides agree with TRBD1. V shed 0 bases, J shed 6 bases, and the junction held 5 bases outside the gene matches. CDR1 SGHNT and CDR2 YYREEE come from the germline V gene (reference sequence). There are 14 residues in the CDR3. The CDR3 nucleotides are TGTGCCAGCAGCTTGGCCGAGGGGGCGCATGGCTACACCTTC. As protein: CASSLAEGAHGYTF.

This clone has just one count. The V call is TRBV19, the J call TRBJ1-2; 7 bases are a match to TRBD1. Germline V lookup: CDR1 LNHDA, CDR2 SQIVND (reference sequence). With V trimmed by 5 bases and J by 2 bases, 20 bases remained unmatched. This CDR3 has 19 residues. In nucleotides, the CDR3 is TGTGCCAGTAGTGGTGACAGGGCCTGGCGTACCCCCACCAACTATGGCTACACCTTC. Protein: CASSGDRAWRTPTNYGYTF.

V gene TRBV29-1 combines with J gene TRBJ2-3; 9 positions agree with TRBD2. This CDR3 has 16 residues. The germline V gene encodes CDR1 SQVTM and CDR2 ANQGSEA. V lost 6 bases, J lost 4 bases, and 14 bases stayed unmatched. The CDR3: CSVGDGLAKWADTQYF. For the CDR3, the DNA is TGCAGCGTCGGGGACGGACTAGCGAAGTGGGCAGATACGCAGTATTTT.

The V gene is TRBV2, the J gene TRBJ1-2; TRBD1 matches at 7 bases. Looked up from germline, CDR1 is SNHLY and CDR2 is FYNNEI. The CDR3 is 14 residues long. V lost 2 bases to trimming and J lost 4 bases; unmatched junction nucleotides: 4. The CDR3 here is CASSETGDSYGYTF. CDR3 nucleotides: TGTGCCAGCAGTGAAACAGGGGATAGCTATGGCTACACCTTC. Drawing the rest from reference TRBV2 and TRBJ1-2, the complete variable domain is EPEVTQTPSHQVTQMGQEVILRCVPISNHLYFYWYRQILGQKVEFLVSFYNNEISEKSEIFDDQFSVERPDGSNFTLKIRSTKLEDSAMYFCASSETGDSYGYTFGSGTRLTVV.

This clone was counted a single time. The V call is TRBV7-8, the J call TRBJ2-7; weak D call: TRBD1 (5 bases). The CDR3 is 13 residues long. V lost 6 bases and J 5 bases, leaving 14 bases between the germline ends. Per the germline V gene, CDR1 is SGHVS and CDR2 is FQNEAQ. The CDR3 is CASRVRGRHEQYF. CDR3 bases: TGTGCCAGCAGAGTAAGGGGCCGACACGAGCAGTACTTC.

The chain joins TRBV27 to TRBJ2-3; the match to TRBD2 covers 10 bases. This CDR3 contains 14 residues. J gave up 3 bases and V 6 bases, and 3 bases lay outside the gene matches. Germline V lookup: CDR1 MNHEY, CDR2 SMNVEV (reference sequence). The CDR3 protein is CASSGLAATDTQYF. CDR3 sequence (DNA): TGTGCCAGCAGCGGACTAGCGGCAACAGATACGCAGTATTTT.

CDR3 loop: CATSKGLAKSTDTQYF. CDR3 in DNA: TGTGCCACCAGCAAGGGACTAGCGAAAAGCACAGATACGCAGTATTTT. This rearrangement joins TRBV15 to TRBJ2-3; TRBD2 matches 10 bases. Germline loops: CDR1 LNHNV, CDR2 YYDKDF (reference sequence). The CDR3 sequence is 16 residues long. V was pared by 4 bases and J by 0 bases, with 4 bases of the junction left unmatched.

V gene TRBV7-9 combines with J gene TRBJ2-7; D is uncertain. Per the germline V gene, CDR1 is SEHNR and CDR2 is FQNEAQ (reference sequence). Trimming removed 3 bases from V and 2 bases from J, with 14 bases in between. The CDR3 sequence is 15 residues long. The CDR3 DNA reads TGTGCCAGCAGCTTCCCGACCGAGGCGACCTACGAGCAGTACTTC. Translation: CASSFPTEATYEQYF.

The rearrangement uses TRBV30 and TRBJ2-7; 8 nucleotides match TRBD1. This CDR3 region has 14 residues. The germline gives CDR1 GTSNPN, CDR2 SVGIG (reference sequence). V dropped 2 bases and J dropped 5; count of bases not matched to a gene: 8. The CDR3 here is CAWSPRTGIHEQYF. The DNA for the CDR3 is TGTGCCTGGAGTCCCCGGACAGGGATCCACGAGCAGTACTTC.

The genes are TRBV28 and TRBJ2-1; 9 bases are shared with TRBD1. Germline CDR1 is MDHEN and CDR2 is SYDVKM. CDR3 length: 15 amino acids. Trimming removed 4 bases from V and 7 bases from J; junction bases left unmatched: 8. In DNA, the CDR3 is TGTGCCAGCAGTTCTACAGGGGGCAGGGATAATGAGCAGTTCTTC. It encodes CASSSTGGRDNEQFF. Full variable domain (outside the CDR3, taken from reference TRBV28 and TRBJ2-1): DVKVTQSSRYLVKRTGEKVFLECVQDMDHENMFWYRQDPGLGLRLIYFSYDVKMKEKGDIPEGYSVSREKKERFSLILESASTNQTSMYLCASSSTGGRDNEQFFGPGTRLTVL.

J is TRBJ2-3 and V is TRBV4-1; TRBD2 aligns across 12 bases. CDR1 and CDR2 from the germline V gene are MGHRA and YSYEKL. The CDR3 is 18 amino acids. With 0 bases clipped from V and 0 bases from J, the junction kept 4 bases outside the gene matches. For the CDR3, the DNA is TGCGCCAGCAGCCAAGATTGGGGGACTAGCGGGAGCACAGATACGCAGTATTTT. It yields the protein CASSQDWGTSGSTDTQYF.

This chain links TRBV6-6 with TRBJ1-6; 12 bases map to TRBD1. The CDR3 is 16 residues long. Trimming took 3 bases from V and 8 from J; bases not matched to a gene: 5. Germline loops: CDR1 MNHNY, CDR2 SVGAGI (reference sequence). In DNA, the CDR3 is TGTGCCAGCAGTTATACCGGGACAGGGGGCGATTCACCCCTCCACTTT. Translation gives CASSYTGTGGDSPLHF.

Written as DNA, the CDR3 is TGTGCCAGCAGTTACGCCCCGGGACTGGCGGACACCATATATTTT. This translates into CASSYAPGLADTIYF. The rearrangement uses TRBV6-6 and TRBJ1-3; D is possibly TRBD1 (5 bases). This CDR3 comprises 15 residues. Germline lookup yields CDR1 MNHNY and CDR2 SVGAGI (reference sequence). V lost 2 bases and J 8 bases, leaving 16 bases between the germline ends.

This clone was counted only a few times. J is TRBJ2-2 and V is TRBV27; 10 positions agree with TRBD2. With V trimmed by 5 bases and J by 7 bases, 10 bases remained unmatched. Germline loops: CDR1 MNHEY, CDR2 SMNVEV (reference sequence). This CDR3 is built from 16 residues. CDR3 in amino acids: CASSLKVLAGGGELFF. In DNA, the CDR3 is TGTGCCAGCAGTCTAAAGGTCTTAGCGGGAGGCGGGGAGCTGTTTTTT.